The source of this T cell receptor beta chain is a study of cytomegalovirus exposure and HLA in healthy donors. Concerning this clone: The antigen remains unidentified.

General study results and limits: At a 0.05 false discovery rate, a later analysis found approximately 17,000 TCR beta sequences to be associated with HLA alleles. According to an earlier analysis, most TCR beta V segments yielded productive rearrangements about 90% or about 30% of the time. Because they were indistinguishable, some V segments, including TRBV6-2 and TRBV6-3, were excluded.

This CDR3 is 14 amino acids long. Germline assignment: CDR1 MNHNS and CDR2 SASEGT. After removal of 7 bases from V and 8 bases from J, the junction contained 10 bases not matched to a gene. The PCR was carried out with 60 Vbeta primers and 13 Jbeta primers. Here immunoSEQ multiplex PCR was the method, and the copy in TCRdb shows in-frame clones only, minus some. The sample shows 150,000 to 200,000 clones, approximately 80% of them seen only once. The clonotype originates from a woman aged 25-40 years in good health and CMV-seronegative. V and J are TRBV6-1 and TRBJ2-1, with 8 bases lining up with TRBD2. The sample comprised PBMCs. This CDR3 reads CASISSGTFDEQFF. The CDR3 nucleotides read TGTGCCAGCATTAGTAGCGGGACTTTCGATGAGCAGTTCTTC.